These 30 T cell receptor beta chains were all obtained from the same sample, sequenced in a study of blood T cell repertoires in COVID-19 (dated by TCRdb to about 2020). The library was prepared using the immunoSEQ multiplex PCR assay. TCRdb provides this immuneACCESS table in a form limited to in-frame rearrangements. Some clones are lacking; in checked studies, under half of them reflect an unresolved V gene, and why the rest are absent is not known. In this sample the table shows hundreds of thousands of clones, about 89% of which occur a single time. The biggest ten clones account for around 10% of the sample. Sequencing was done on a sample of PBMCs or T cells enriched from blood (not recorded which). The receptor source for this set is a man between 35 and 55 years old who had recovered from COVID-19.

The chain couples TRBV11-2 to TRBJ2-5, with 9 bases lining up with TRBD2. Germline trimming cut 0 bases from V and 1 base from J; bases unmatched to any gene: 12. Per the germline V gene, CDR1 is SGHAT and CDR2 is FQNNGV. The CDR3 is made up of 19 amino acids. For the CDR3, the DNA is TGTGCCAGCAGCTTAGATCTAAGGTGGCTAGCGGGAACCCAAGAGACCCAGTACTTC. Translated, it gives CASSLDLRWLAGTQETQYF.

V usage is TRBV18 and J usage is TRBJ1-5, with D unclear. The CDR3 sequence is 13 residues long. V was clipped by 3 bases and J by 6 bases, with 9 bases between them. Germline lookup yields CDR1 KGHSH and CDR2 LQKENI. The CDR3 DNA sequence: TGTGCCAGCTCACCTTCGGCGGGTCAGCCCCAGCATTTT. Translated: CASSPSAGQPQHF.

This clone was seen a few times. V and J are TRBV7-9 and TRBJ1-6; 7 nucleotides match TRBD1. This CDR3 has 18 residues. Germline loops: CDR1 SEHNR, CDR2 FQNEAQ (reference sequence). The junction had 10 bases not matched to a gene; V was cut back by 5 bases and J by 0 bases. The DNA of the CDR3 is TGTGCCAGCAGCCTGGACCCGACAGGGAGCTCCTATAATTCACCCCTCCACTTT. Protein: CASSLDPTGSSYNSPLHF. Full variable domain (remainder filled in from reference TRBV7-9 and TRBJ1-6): DTGVSQNPRHKITKRGQNVTFRCDPISEHNRLYWYRQTLGQGPEFLTYFQNEAQLEKSRLLSDRFSAERPKGSFSTLEIQRTEQGDSAMYLCASSLDPTGSSYNSPLHFGNGTRLTVT.

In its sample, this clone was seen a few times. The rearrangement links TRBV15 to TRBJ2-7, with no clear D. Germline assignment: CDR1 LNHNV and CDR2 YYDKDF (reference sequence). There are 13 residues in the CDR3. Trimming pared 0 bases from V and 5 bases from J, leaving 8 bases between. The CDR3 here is CATSRDRSDEQYF. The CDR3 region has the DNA TGTGCCACCAGCAGAGACAGGTCGGACGAGCAGTACTTC.

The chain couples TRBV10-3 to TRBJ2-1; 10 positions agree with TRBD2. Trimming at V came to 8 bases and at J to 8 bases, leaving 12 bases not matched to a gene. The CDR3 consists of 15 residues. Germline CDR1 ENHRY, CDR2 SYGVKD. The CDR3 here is CAILAGGGTGDEQFF. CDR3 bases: TGTGCCATCTTAGCGGGAGGAGGTACGGGCGATGAGCAGTTCTTC.

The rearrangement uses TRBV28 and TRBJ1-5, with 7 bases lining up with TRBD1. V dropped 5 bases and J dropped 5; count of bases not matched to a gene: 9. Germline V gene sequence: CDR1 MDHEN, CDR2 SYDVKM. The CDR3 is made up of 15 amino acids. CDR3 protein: CASSPILQGYQPQHF. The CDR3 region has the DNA TGTGCCAGCAGTCCCATTCTACAGGGGTATCAGCCCCAGCATTTT.

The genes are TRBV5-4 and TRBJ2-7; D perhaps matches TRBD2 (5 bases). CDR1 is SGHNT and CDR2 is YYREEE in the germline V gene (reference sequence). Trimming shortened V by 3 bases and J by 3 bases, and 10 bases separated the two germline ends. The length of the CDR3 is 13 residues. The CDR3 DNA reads TGTGCCAGCAGCTCAGCGGCCAACTACGAGCAGTACTTC. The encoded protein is CASSSAANYEQYF.

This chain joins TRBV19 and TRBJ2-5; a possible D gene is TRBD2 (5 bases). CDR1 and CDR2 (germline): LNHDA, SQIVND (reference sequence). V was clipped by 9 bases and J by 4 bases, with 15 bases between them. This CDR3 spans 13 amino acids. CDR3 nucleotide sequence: TGTGCCAGCGATCGTCCCGGAGGAGAGACCCAGTACTTC. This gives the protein CASDRPGGETQYF.

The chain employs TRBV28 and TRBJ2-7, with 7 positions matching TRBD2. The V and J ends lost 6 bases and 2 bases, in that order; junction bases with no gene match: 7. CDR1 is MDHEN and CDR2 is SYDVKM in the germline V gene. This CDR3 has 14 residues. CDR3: CASRNPSGAYEQYF. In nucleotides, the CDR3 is TGTGCCAGCAGGAATCCTAGCGGAGCCTACGAGCAGTACTTC.

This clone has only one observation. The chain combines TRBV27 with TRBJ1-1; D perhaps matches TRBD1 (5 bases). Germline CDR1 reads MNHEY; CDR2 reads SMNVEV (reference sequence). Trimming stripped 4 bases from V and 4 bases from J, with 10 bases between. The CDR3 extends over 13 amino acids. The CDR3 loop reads CASSYTGFTEAFF. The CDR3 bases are TGTGCCAGCAGTTACACAGGATTCACTGAAGCTTTCTTT.

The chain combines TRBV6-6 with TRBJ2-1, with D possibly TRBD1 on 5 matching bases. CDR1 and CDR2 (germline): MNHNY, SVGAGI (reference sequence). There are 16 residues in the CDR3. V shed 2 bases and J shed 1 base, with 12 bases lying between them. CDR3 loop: CASSYRKDTSYNEQFF. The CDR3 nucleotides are TGTGCCAGCAGTTACCGAAAGGACACTTCCTACAATGAGCAGTTCTTC.

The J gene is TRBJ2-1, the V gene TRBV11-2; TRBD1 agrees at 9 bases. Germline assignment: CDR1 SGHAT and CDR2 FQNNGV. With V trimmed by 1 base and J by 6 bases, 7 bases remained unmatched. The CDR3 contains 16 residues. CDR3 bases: TGTGCCAGCAGCTTAGTTTTGGGACAGGGAGGCAATGAGCAGTTCTTC. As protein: CASSLVLGQGGNEQFF.

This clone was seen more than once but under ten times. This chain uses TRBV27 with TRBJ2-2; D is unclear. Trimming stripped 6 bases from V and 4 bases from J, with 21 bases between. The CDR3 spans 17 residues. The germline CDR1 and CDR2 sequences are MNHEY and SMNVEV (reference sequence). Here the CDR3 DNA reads TGTGCCAGCAGAGCCCATCAGGATCCGCGAGTCACCGGGGAGCTGTTTTTT. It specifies CASRAHQDPRVTGELFF.

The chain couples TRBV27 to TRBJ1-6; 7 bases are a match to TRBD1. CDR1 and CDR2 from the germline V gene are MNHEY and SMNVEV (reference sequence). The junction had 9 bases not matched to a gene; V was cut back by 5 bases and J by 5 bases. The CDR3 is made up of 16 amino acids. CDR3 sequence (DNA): TGTGCCAGCAGTCAGACCGGGACAGAAAATAATTCACCCCTCCACTTT. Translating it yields CASSQTGTENNSPLHF.

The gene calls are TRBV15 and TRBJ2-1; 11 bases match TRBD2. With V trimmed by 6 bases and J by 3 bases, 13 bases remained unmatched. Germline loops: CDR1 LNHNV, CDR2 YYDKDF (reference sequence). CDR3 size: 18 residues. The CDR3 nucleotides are TGTGCCACCAGGATTCGGGTTACTAGCGGGAGAAGCTACAATGAGCAGTTCTTC. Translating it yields CATRIRVTSGRSYNEQFF. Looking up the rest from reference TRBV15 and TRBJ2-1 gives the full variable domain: DAMVIQNPRYQVTQFGKPVTLSCSQTLNHNVMYWYQQKSSQAPKLLFHYYDKDFNNEADTPDNFQSRRPNTSFCFLDIRSPGLGDTAMYLCATRIRVTSGRSYNEQFFGPGTRLTVL.

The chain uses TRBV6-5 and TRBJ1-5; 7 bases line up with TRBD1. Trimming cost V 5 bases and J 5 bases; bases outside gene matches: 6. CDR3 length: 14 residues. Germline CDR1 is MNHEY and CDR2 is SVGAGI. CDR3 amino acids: CASSKNRGDQPQHF. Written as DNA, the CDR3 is TGTGCCAGCAGTAAAAACAGGGGAGATCAGCCCCAGCATTTT.

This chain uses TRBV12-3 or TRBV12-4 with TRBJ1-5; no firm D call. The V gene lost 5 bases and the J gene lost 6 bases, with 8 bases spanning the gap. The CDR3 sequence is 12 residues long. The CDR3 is CASSKSGQPQHF. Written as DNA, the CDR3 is TGTGCCAGCAGTAAGTCCGGTCAGCCCCAGCATTTT.

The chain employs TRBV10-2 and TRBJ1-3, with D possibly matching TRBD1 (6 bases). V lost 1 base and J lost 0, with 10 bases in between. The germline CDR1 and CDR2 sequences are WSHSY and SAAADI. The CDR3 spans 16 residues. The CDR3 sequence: CASSELWTDSGNTIYF. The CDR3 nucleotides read TGCGCCAGCAGTGAGTTATGGACAGACTCTGGAAACACCATATATTTT.

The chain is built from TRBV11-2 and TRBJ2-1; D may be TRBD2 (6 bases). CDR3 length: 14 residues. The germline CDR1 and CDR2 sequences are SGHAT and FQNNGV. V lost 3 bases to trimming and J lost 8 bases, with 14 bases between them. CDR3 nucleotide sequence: TGTGCCAGCAGCTTGGGAGGAACGGGCGATGAGCAGTTCTTC. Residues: CASSLGGTGDEQFF.

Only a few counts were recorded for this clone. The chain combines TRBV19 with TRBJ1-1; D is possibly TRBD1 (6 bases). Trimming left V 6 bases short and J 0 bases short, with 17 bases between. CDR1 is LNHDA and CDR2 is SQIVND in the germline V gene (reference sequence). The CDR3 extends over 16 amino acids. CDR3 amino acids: CASRINRAYMNTEAFF. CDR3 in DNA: TGTGCCAGTAGGATAAACAGGGCCTACATGAACACTGAAGCTTTCTTT.

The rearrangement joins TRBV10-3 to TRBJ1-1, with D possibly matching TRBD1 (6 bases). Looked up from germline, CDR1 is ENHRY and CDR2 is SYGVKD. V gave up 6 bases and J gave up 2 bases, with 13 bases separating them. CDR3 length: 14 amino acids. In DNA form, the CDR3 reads TGTGCCATCAGCCAACCGACAGGAAACACTGAAGCTTTCTTT. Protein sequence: CAISQPTGNTEAFF.

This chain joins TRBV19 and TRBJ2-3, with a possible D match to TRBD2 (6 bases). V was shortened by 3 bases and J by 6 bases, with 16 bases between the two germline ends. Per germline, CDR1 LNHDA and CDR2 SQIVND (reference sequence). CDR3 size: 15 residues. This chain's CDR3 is CASSMTRDSPDTQYF. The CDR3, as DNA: TGTGCCAGTAGTATGACGCGGGACTCACCTGATACGCAGTATTTT.

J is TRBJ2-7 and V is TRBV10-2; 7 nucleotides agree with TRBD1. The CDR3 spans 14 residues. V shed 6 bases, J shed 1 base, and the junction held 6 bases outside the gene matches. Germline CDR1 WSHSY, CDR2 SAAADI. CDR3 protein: CASRRGQSSYEQYF. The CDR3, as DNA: TGCGCCAGCAGGAGGGGACAGAGTTCCTACGAGCAGTACTTC.

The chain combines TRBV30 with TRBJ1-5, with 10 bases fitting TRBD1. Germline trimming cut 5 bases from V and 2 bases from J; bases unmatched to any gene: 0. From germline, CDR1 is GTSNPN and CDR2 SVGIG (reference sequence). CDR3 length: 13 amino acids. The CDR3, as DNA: TGTGCCTGGGGACAGGGGGGCAATCAGCCCCAGCATTTT. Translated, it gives CAWGQGGNQPQHF.

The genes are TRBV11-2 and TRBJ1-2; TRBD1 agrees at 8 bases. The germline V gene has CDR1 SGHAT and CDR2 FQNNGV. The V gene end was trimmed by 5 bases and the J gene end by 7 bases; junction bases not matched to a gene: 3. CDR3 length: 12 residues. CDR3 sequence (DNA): TGTGCCAGCAGCCCGGACAGGGTTGGCTACACCTTC. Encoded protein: CASSPDRVGYTF.

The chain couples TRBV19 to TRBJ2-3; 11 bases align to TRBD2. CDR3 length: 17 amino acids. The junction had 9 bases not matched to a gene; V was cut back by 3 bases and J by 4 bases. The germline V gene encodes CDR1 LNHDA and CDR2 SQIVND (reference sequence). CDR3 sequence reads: CASSIRLIAGGSDTQYF. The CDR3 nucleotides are TGTGCCAGTAGTATTCGGCTAATAGCGGGAGGGTCAGATACGCAGTATTTT.

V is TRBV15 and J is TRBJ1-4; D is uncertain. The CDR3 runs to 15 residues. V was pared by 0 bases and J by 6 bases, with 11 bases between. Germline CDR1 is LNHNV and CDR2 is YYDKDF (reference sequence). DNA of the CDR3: TGTGCCACCAGCAGAGATCGTGGAGGGTATGAAAAACTGTTTTTT. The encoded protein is CATSRDRGGYEKLFF.

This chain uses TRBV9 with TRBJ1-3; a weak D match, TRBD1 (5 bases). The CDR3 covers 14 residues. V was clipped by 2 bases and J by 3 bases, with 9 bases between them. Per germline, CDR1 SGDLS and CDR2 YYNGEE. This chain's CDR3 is CASSVRDFGNTIYF. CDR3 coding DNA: TGTGCCAGCAGCGTCCGGGACTTTGGAAACACCATATATTTT.

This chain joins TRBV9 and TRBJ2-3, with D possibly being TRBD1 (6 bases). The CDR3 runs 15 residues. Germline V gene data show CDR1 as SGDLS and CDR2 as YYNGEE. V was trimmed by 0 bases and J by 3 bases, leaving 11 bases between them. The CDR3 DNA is TGTGCCAGCAGCGTAGGGTGGACAGAAACAGATACGCAGTATTTT. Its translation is CASSVGWTETDTQYF.

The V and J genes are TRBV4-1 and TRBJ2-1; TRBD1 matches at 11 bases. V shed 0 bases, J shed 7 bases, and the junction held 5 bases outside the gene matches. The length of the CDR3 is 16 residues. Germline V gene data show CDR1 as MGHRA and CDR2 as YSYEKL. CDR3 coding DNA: TGCGCCAGCAGCCAAGACGTAGGGACAGGGGGTAATGAGCAGTTCTTC. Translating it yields CASSQDVGTGGNEQFF.